The clone carrying this T cell receptor beta chain was observed at least ten times. Time point described: patch test 1, 2 weeks after DPC sensitization. Documented treatment: therapeutic diphenylcyclopropenone sensitization with weekly scalp DPC. Researchers extracted total RNA from unfractionated whole blood. These data come from a study of human T cells and chemical hapten exposure. TCRdb analysed the RACE reads with MiXCR anew, one entry per CDR3 protein. The sample carries under 40,000 distinct CDR3 sequences, over 5.5% recorded once. This TCR was sampled from a woman aged 25 to 45 with alopecia areata. Some clones in this sample may be carry-over from other donors' samples. The sequencing here drew on whole blood, taken in connection with sensitization to the hapten diphenylcyclopropenone (DPC).

This CDR3 is CSARDRVAGGDYEQYF. Here the CDR3 DNA reads TGCAGTGCTAGAGATCGGGTAGCGGGGGGGGACTACGAGCAGTACTTC. J is TRBJ2-7 and V is TRBV20-1, with TRBD2 matching over 11 bases. CDR1 is DFQATT and CDR2 is SNEGSKA in the germline V gene (reference sequence). V lost 0 bases, J lost 3 bases, and 7 bases stayed unmatched. The CDR3 is made up of 16 amino acids.